This is a list of T cell receptor beta chains from one sample in a study of cytomegalovirus exposure and HLA in healthy donors. The assay was immunoSEQ multiplex PCR, and TCRdb's table has in-frame clones only and misses some. The table shows 100,000 to 150,000 clones, with more than 75% occurring only once. Specimen: PBMCs. The source is a female donor in good health and CMV-seronegative. The CDR3 runs from the conserved cysteine through the conserved F or W. The D gene is left open where the match is weak. Clone size is shown for a subset of rows, as once, few, many or a class of expanded clone.

clone size,V gene,D gene,J gene,CDR3 protein,CDR3 DNA
NA,TRBV5-1,NA,TRBJ2-1,CASSLATSYNEQFF,TGCGCCAGCAGCTTAGCGACCTCCTACAATGAGCAGTTCTTC
NA,TRBV10-3,NA,TRBJ2-1,CAIRPEKASYEQFF,TGTGCCATCCGCCCAGAGAAGGCTAGCTACGAGCAGTTCTTC
NA,TRBV4-1,NA,TRBJ2-3,CASSQVDSADTQYF,TGCGCCAGCAGCCAAGTGGACAGTGCAGATACGCAGTATTTT
NA,TRBV19,NA,TRBJ2-7,CASSIDSTGIYEQYF,TGTGCCAGTAGTATCGACAGCACGGGTATCTACGAGCAGTACTTC
NA,TRBV28,NA,TRBJ2-1,CASSLDGLNEQFF,TGTGCCAGCAGTTTAGACGGACTCAATGAGCAGTTCTTC
NA,TRBV27,TRBD1,TRBJ1-4,CASSSRTGGDEKLFF,TGTGCCAGCAGTTCCCGGACAGGGGGTGATGAAAAACTGTTTTTT
few,TRBV6-1,NA,TRBJ2-6,CASSEAPSTGMGSGANVLTF,TGTGCCAGCAGTGAAGCGCCTTCGACAGGTATGGGCTCTGGGGCCAACGTCCTGACTTTC
once,TRBV5-6,NA,TRBJ1-5,CASSLKTGSNQPQHF,TGTGCCAGCAGCTTGAAAACAGGGAGCAATCAGCCCCAGCATTTT
few,TRBV19,NA,TRBJ1-1,CASNREGDTEAFF,TGTGCCAGCAACAGGGAAGGTGACACTGAAGCTTTCTTT
NA,TRBV20-1,NA,TRBJ1-1,CSARRQYEAFF,TGCAGTGCTAGGCGGCAGTATGAAGCTTTCTTT
NA,TRBV28,TRBD1,TRBJ1-2,CASSFLDRAFGYTF,TGTGCCAGCAGTTTCCTGGACAGGGCCTTTGGCTACACCTTC
NA,TRBV29-1,NA,TRBJ1-1,CSVPGPGGDTEAFF,TGCAGCGTCCCGGGGCCGGGGGGGGATACTGAAGCTTTCTTT
NA,TRBV9,TRBD2,TRBJ2-2,CASSVDLAGETGELFF,TGTGCCAGCAGCGTAGATCTAGCGGGAGAGACCGGGGAGCTGTTTTTT
NA,TRBV15,TRBD1,TRBJ2-5,CATSRDQQGAGETQYF,TGTGCCACCAGCAGAGATCAACAGGGGGCGGGGGAGACCCAGTACTTC
once,TRBV28,NA,TRBJ2-7,CASSFGVYEQYF,TGTGCCAGCAGTTTCGGAGTCTACGAGCAGTACTTC
few,TRBV18,NA,TRBJ2-7,CASSPGQGDEQYF,TGTGCCAGCTCACCAGGGCAGGGCGACGAGCAGTACTTC
NA,TRBV28,TRBD1,TRBJ2-7,CASRQGAYEQYF,TGTGCCAGTCGACAGGGCGCCTACGAGCAGTACTTC
NA,TRBV12-5,NA,TRBJ2-1,CASGGSPGSPGGEQFF,TGTGCTAGTGGTGGCTCTCCAGGGAGCCCCGGGGGTGAGCAGTTCTTC
NA,TRBV7-3,TRBD2,TRBJ2-3,CASSLTGLSGGTQYF,TGTGCCAGCAGCTTAACGGGACTATCCGGCGGTACGCAGTATTTT
NA,TRBV15,TRBD1,TRBJ1-2,CATSRGSTGVVDYTF,TGTGCCACTAGCAGAGGGTCGACAGGGGTAGTCGACTACACCTTC
NA,TRBV28,NA,TRBJ2-7,CASSPVFQGPHEQYF,TGTGCCAGCAGCCCAGTGTTTCAGGGGCCCCACGAGCAGTACTTC
once,TRBV5-4,TRBD2,TRBJ2-2,CASSFATSGKNTGELFF,TGTGCCAGCAGCTTCGCGACTAGCGGGAAGAACACCGGGGAGCTGTTTTTT